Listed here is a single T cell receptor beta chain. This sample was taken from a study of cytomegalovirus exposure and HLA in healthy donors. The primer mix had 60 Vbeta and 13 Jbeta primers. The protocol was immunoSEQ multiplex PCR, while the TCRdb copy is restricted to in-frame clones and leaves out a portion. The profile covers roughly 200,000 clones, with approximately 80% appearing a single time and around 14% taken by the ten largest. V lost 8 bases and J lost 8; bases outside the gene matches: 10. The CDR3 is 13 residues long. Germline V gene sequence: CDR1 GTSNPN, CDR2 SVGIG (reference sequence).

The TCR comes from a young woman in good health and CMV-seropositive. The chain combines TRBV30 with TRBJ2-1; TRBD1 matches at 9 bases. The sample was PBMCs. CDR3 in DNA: TGTGCCCGACCGGGACAGGGAGCCGATGAGCAGTTCTTC. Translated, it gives CARPGQGADEQFF.